This TCR beta chain is from a study of human T cells and chemical hapten exposure. The overall study: Patients received weekly diphenylcyclopropenone doses to the scalp throughout the roughly 26-week study. Study-wide results and limits: There was no change with DPC sensitization in TCRs above 1 in 1000 frequency.

As to time point: patch test 1, 2 weeks after DPC sensitization. Treatment given: therapeutic diphenylcyclopropenone sensitization with weekly scalp DPC. MiXCR, applied by TCRdb to the RACE reads, yields one record per CDR3 protein. The sample records roughly 70,000 distinct CDR3 sequences, approximately 9.4% being singletons. V lost 8 bases and J 0 bases, leaving 11 bases between the germline ends. The CDR3 length is 14 residues. Germline loops: CDR1 MDHEN, CDR2 SYDVKM. This clonotype was counted at least ten times. Its target is unknown. This TCR was recovered from a woman aged 40 to 50 with alopecia areata. Some clones in this sample may be carry-over from other donors' samples. The rearrangement joins TRBV28 to TRBJ2-1; the D gene is possibly TRBD2 (5 bases). The source was whole blood, collected in connection with sensitization to the hapten diphenylcyclopropenone (DPC). CDR3 sequence reads: CASLAPSSYNEQFF. The CDR3 DNA is TGTGCCAGCTTAGCGCCGAGCTCCTACAATGAGCAGTTCTTC. The whole variable domain, remainder taken from reference TRBV28 and TRBJ2-1, is DVKVTQSSRYLVKRTGEKVFLECVQDMDHENMFWYRQDPGLGLRLIYFSYDVKMKEKGDIPEGYSVSREKKERFSLILESASTNQTSMYLCASLAPSSYNEQFFGPGTRLTVL.